The next 24 T cell receptor beta chains were all read from a single sample in a study of CD8 T cells in ankylosing spondylitis. MiXCR, applied by TCRdb to the 5' RACE reads, yields one record per CDR3 protein. The sample shows a few hundred thousand distinct CDR3 sequences, over 15% of them seen only once. Sequencing was done on a sample of blood, either unsorted or a sorted T cell fraction (not recorded which). The receptors were gathered from a male donor with ankylosing spondylitis or in good health (not recorded which).

This sequence joins TRBV29-1 and TRBJ2-2, with D maybe TRBD1 (5 bases). V lost 7 bases to trimming and J lost 5 bases, with 11 bases between them. The germline gives CDR1 SQVTM, CDR2 ANQGSEA. The CDR3 spans 12 residues. This chain's CDR3 is CSAISGTGELFF. The CDR3 nucleotides are TGCAGCGCGATTTCAGGGACCGGGGAGCTGTTTTTT.

The V and J genes are TRBV20-1 and TRBJ2-3, with TRBD2 matching 9 bases. V lost 0 bases to trimming and J lost 2 bases; unmatched junction nucleotides: 9. The CDR3 runs 17 residues. Germline CDR1 reads DFQATT; CDR2 reads SNEGSKA (reference sequence). DNA for the CDR3: TGCAGTGCTAGAGATTTGGTGCTAGCGGGAAACACAGATACGCAGTATTTT. Protein product: CSARDLVLAGNTDTQYF.

The rearrangement joins TRBV3-1 to TRBJ2-2; D is undetermined. The V gene lost 2 bases and the J gene lost 7 bases, with 23 bases spanning the gap. Germline values: CDR1 LGHDT, CDR2 YNNKEL (reference sequence). The CDR3 totals 18 residues. CDR3 sequence (DNA): TGTGCCAGCAGCCAATGGCCTGCAGCCCCAGACGCCGACGGGGAGCTGTTTTTT. Translation gives CASSQWPAAPDADGELFF.

The V and J genes are TRBV4-2 and TRBJ2-5, with D tentatively TRBD2 (6 bases). Trimming removed 4 bases from V and 3 bases from J, with 12 bases in between. CDR1 is LGHNA and CDR2 is YNFKEQ in the germline V gene. CDR3 size: 14 residues. DNA for the CDR3: TGTGCCAGCAGCCCAACGACGGGGGAAGAGACCCAGTACTTC. Amino acids: CASSPTTGEETQYF.

The chain recombines TRBV5-1 with TRBJ2-7, with 8 bases matching TRBD1. CDR1 and CDR2 (germline): SGHRS, YFSETQ. Trimming cost V 6 bases and J 3 bases; bases outside gene matches: 2. This CDR3 has 12 residues. CDR3 residues: CASTTGDYEQYF. The CDR3 DNA sequence: TGCGCCAGCACGACAGGGGACTACGAGCAGTACTTC.

This clonotype was seen only a few times. The genes are TRBV28 and TRBJ2-7, with no clear D. Trimming took off 5 bases at V and 3 bases at J, with 20 bases between the two ends. The CDR3 covers 16 residues. CDR1 is MDHEN and CDR2 is SYDVKM in the germline V gene. CDR3 bases: TGTGCCAGCAGTCCAGCCGGAATTAGGGATCACTACGAGCAGTACTTC. It encodes CASSPAGIRDHYEQYF.

The chain joins TRBV13 to TRBJ2-4; 8 positions agree with TRBD1. Germline trimming cut 4 bases from V and 7 bases from J; bases unmatched to any gene: 9. Germline CDR1 PRHDT, CDR2 FYEKMQ (reference sequence). This CDR3 is 15 amino acids long. CDR3 nucleotide sequence: TGTGCCAGCAGCTCCACACAGGGGGATAGGAACATTCAGTACTTC. It translates to CASSSTQGDRNIQYF. Variable domain in full (rest from reference TRBV13 and TRBJ2-4): AAGVIQSPRHLIKEKRETATLKCYPIPRHDTVYWYQQGPGQDPQFLISFYEKMQSDKGSIPDRFSAQQFSDYHSELNMSSLELGDSALYFCASSSTQGDRNIQYFGAGTRLSVL.

The V call is TRBV29-1, the J call TRBJ2-2, with D hard to call. This CDR3 has 12 amino acids. V lost 4 bases to trimming and J lost 1 base, with 4 bases between them. Germline CDR1 reads SQVTM; CDR2 reads ANQGSEA. The CDR3 is CSVGGNTGELFF. As DNA, the CDR3 is TGCAGCGTTGGGGGGAACACCGGGGAGCTGTTTTTT.

DNA for the CDR3: TGCGCCAGCAGCCAAGAGCACAGGGGAGTCGACGAGCAGTACTTC. It translates to CASSQEHRGVDEQYF. The rearrangement joins TRBV4-1 to TRBJ2-7; the match to TRBD1 covers 7 bases. The V and J ends lost 0 bases and 5 bases, in that order; junction bases with no gene match: 7. The length of the CDR3 is 15 residues. Per germline, CDR1 MGHRA and CDR2 YSYEKL.

This clonotype was found many times. The chain joins TRBV5-1 to TRBJ2-5, with D unclear. Germline values: CDR1 SGHRS, CDR2 YFSETQ. V gave up 2 bases and J gave up 3 bases, with 11 bases separating them. The length of the CDR3 is 14 residues. The CDR3 DNA is TGCGCCAGCAGCTTTGAACTAATGGAAGAGACCCAGTACTTC. Translated, it gives CASSFELMEETQYF.

This clonotype has just a few counts. The V gene is TRBV29-1, the J gene TRBJ2-7, with D perhaps TRBD1 (7 bases). The V end was cut by 4 bases, the J end by 5 bases, with 15 bases between. Germline V CDR1 and CDR2: SQVTM, ANQGSEA. This CDR3 spans 13 amino acids. The CDR3 nucleotides are TGCAGCGTTGGGTTCCAGGGGGGCGACGAGCAGTACTTC. Translating it yields CSVGFQGGDEQYF.

This clonotype has at least ten counts. V is TRBV6-1 and J is TRBJ2-2, with 7 nucleotides matching TRBD2. V dropped 6 bases and J dropped 0; count of bases not matched to a gene: 1. The germline gives CDR1 MNHNS, CDR2 SASEGT. The CDR3 totals 14 residues. CDR3: CASRSGANTGELFF. CDR3 nucleotides: TGTGCCAGCAGAAGCGGGGCGAACACCGGGGAGCTGTTTTTT.

In its sample, this clonotype was seen a few times. The J gene is TRBJ2-6, the V gene TRBV6-2 or TRBV6-3; either TRBD1 or TRBD2 may supply D (5 bases each). The CDR3 consists of 14 residues. The germline V gene has CDR1 MNHEY and CDR2 SVGEGT. V was shortened by 11 bases and J by 0 bases, with 11 bases between the two germline ends. The CDR3 DNA sequence: TGTGCCTCCTCGGGGACCTCTGGGGCCAACGTCCTGACTTTC. Its translation is CASSGTSGANVLTF.

This chain joins TRBV10-3 and TRBJ2-5, with unresolved D. The germline CDR1 and CDR2 sequences are ENHRY and SYGVKD. V gave up 0 bases and J gave up 1 base, with 3 bases separating them. This CDR3 has 13 amino acids. The CDR3 DNA follows: TGTGCCATCAGTGAGTCGCGCCAAGAGACCCAGTACTTC. It yields the protein CAISESRQETQYF.

V usage is TRBV29-1 and J usage is TRBJ2-5; D possibly matches TRBD1 or TRBD2 (6 bases each). From germline, CDR1 is SQVTM and CDR2 ANQGSEA. The length of the CDR3 is 12 residues. The CDR3 region has the DNA TGCACCCTAAGGGGGGACGGAGAGACCCAGTACTTC. Amino acid sequence: CTLRGDGETQYF.

This clonotype has a count of ten or more. The CDR3 protein is CASSLEGQGADTQYF. The DNA for the CDR3 is TGTGCCAGCAGCCTCGAAGGACAGGGGGCAGATACGCAGTATTTT. The chain links TRBV11-1 to TRBJ2-3, with TRBD1 matching over 10 bases. The trim removed 5 bases at V and 4 bases at J, leaving 6 bases unmatched. The CDR3 contains 15 residues. In germline, CDR1 is SGHAT, CDR2 FQDESV (reference sequence).

V is TRBV5-1 and J is TRBJ2-3, with 10 bases matching TRBD2. Trimming cost V 0 bases and J 2 bases; bases outside gene matches: 6. The CDR3 has 17 amino acids. Germline CDR1 and CDR2: SGHRS and YFSETQ. This CDR3 reads CASSLEASGSYTDTQYF. CDR3 bases: TGCGCCAGCAGCTTGGAGGCTAGCGGGAGTTACACAGATACGCAGTATTTT.

The chain employs TRBV12-3 or TRBV12-4 and TRBJ2-1; 7 nucleotides align to TRBD1. Unmatched junction bases numbered 8, after V lost 6 bases and J lost 6 bases. This CDR3 spans 14 amino acids. The DNA for the CDR3 is TGTGCCAGCAGCCCCTATGACAGGGCCAATGAGCAGTTCTTC. It is translated as CASSPYDRANEQFF.

This clonotype was found many times. The gene calls are TRBV5-1 and TRBJ2-1, with D possibly TRBD2 on 6 matching bases. Germline lookup yields CDR1 SGHRS and CDR2 YFSETQ. V was shortened by 4 bases and J by 2 bases, with 13 bases between the two germline ends. This CDR3 contains 15 residues. The CDR3 DNA reads TGCGCCAGCAGCCTTACTAGCAACACCTACAATGAGCAGTTCTTC. It codes for CASSLTSNTYNEQFF.

J is TRBJ2-7 and V is TRBV7-6; 11 positions agree with TRBD2. In germline, CDR1 is SGHVS, CDR2 FNYEAQ. V was pared by 0 bases and J by 1 base, with 2 bases of the junction left unmatched. This CDR3 comprises 16 residues. CDR3 sequence (DNA): TGTGCCAGCAGCTTAGCGGGACTAGCGGTTTCCTACGAGCAGTACTTC. Amino acids: CASSLAGLAVSYEQYF. Full variable domain (outside the CDR3, taken from reference TRBV7-6 and TRBJ2-7): GAGVSQSPRYKVTKRGQDVALRCDPISGHVSLYWYRQALGQGPEFLTYFNYEAQQDKSGLPNDRFSAERPEGSISTLTIQRTEQRDSAMYRCASSLAGLAVSYEQYFGPGTRLTVT.

The V and J genes are TRBV7-6 and TRBJ2-3, with 8 bases aligning to TRBD2. The CDR3 extends over 18 amino acids. The J segment lost 4 bases and the V segment lost 4 bases, leaving 16 bases of the junction unmatched. Germline lookup yields CDR1 SGHVS and CDR2 FNYEAQ. The CDR3 DNA reads TGTGCCAGCAGCTCCGCTTTTTTGGGTTCAGCGGGGGCAGATACGCAGTATTTT. Translating it yields CASSSAFLGSAGADTQYF.

This clonotype was observed at least ten times. V gene TRBV6-5 combines with J gene TRBJ2-1; possible D gene TRBD2, 6 bases. The V end lost 2 bases, the J end lost 3 bases, and 8 bases lay between the germline ends. The germline V gene has CDR1 MNHEY and CDR2 SVGAGI. This CDR3 is built from 14 residues. The CDR3 loop reads CASSYGGLYNEQFF. The CDR3 bases are TGTGCCAGCAGTTACGGGGGACTCTACAATGAGCAGTTCTTC.

A few counts support this clonotype. The chain carries TRBV20-1 and TRBJ2-5; tentative D call: TRBD2 (6 bases). Germline loops: CDR1 DFQATT, CDR2 SNEGSKA (reference sequence). The CDR3 runs 15 residues. V was clipped by 6 bases and J by 5 bases, with 22 bases between them. CDR3 sequence: CSAIRREAVPETQYF. In nucleotides, the CDR3 is TGCAGTGCAATAAGGAGGGAGGCCGTCCCGGAGACCCAGTACTTC.

The chain recombines TRBV7-2 with TRBJ2-1, with 11 bases that match TRBD2. This CDR3 is built from 14 residues. The V segment lost 5 bases and the J segment 15 bases; nucleotides outside the gene matches: 12. Germline loops: CDR1 SGHTA, CDR2 FQGNSA. The CDR3 here is CASSQYTSGSGPFF. Here the CDR3 DNA reads TGTGCCAGCAGCCAATACACTAGCGGGAGCGGTCCGTTCTTC.